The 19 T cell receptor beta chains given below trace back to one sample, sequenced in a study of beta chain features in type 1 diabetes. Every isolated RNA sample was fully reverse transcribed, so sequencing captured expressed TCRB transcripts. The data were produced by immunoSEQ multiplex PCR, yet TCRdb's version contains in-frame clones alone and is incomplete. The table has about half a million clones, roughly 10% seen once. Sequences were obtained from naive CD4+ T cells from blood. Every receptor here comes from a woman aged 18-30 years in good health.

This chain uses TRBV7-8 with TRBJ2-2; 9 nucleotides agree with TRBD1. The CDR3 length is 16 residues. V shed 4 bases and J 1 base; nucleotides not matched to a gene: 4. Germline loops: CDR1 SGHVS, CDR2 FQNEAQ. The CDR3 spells CASSWPGQGNTGELFF. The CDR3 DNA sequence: TGTGCCAGCAGCTGGCCGGGACAGGGGAACACCGGGGAGCTGTTTTTT.

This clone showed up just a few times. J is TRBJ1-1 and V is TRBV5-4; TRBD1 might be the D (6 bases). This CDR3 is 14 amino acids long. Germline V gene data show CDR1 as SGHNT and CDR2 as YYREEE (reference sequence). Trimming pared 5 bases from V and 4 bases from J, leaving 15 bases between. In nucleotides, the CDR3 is TGTGCCAGCAGGGTCCAGGGGAGAGGCACTGAAGCTTTCTTT. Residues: CASRVQGRGTEAFF.

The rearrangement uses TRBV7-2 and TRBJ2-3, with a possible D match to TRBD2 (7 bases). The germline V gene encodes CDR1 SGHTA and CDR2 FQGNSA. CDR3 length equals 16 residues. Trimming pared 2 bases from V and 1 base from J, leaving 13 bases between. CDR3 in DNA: TGTGCCAGCAGCTTAACCCAGGGGAGGGGCACAGATACGCAGTATTTT. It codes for CASSLTQGRGTDTQYF.

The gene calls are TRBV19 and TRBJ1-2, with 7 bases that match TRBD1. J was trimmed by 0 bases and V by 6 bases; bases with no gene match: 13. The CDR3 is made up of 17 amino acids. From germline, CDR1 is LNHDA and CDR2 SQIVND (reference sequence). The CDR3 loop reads CASRPQGGLGANYGYTF. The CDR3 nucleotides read TGTGCCAGTAGACCCCAGGGGGGACTTGGGGCTAACTATGGCTACACCTTC.

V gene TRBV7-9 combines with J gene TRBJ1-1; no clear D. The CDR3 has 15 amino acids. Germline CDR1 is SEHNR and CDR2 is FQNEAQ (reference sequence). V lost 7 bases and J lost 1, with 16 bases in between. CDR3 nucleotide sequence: TGTGCCAGCAAGGAGCGTCGAGGGTCGAACACTGAAGCTTTCTTT. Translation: CASKERRGSNTEAFF.

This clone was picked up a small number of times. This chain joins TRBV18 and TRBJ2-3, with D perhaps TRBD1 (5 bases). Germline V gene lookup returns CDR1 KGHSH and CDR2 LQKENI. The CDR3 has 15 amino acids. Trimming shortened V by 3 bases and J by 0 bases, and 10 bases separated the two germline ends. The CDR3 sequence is CASSPQGLSTDTQYF. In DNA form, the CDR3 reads TGTGCCAGCTCACCGCAGGGCTTAAGCACAGATACGCAGTATTTT.

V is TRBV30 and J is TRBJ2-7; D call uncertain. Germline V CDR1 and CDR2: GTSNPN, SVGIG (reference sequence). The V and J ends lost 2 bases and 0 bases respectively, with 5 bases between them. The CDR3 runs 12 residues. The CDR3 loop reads CAWSLSSYEQYF. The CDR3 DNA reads TGTGCCTGGAGTTTGTCCTCCTACGAGCAGTACTTC.

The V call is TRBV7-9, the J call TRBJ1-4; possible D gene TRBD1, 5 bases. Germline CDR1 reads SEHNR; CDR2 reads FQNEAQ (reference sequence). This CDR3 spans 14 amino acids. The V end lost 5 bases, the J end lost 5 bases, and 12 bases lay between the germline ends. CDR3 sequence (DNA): TGTGCCAGCAGCCCCAGGGCAGGGAATGAAAAACTGTTTTTT. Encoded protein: CASSPRAGNEKLFF.

The CDR3 region is CASSKGHTNQPQHF. The DNA of the CDR3 is TGTGCCAGCAGCAAGGGACACACGAATCAGCCCCAGCATTTT. The chain is built from TRBV2 and TRBJ1-5; possible D gene TRBD1, 6 bases. The V end lost 6 bases, the J end lost 4 bases, and 13 bases lay between the germline ends. Germline V CDR1 and CDR2: SNHLY, FYNNEI. The CDR3 spans 14 residues.

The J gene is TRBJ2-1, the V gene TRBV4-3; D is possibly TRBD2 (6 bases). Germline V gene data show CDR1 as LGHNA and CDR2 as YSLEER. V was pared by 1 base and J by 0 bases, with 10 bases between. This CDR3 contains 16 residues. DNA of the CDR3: TGCGCCAGCAGCCAAGTTGGGGGGATCTCCTACAATGAGCAGTTCTTC. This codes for CASSQVGGISYNEQFF.

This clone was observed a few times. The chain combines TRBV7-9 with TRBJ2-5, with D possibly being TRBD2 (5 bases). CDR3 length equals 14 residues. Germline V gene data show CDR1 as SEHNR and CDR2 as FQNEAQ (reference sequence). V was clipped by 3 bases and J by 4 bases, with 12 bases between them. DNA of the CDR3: TGTGCCAGCAGCTTTCCGCGGGTCGGAGAGACCCAGTACTTC. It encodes CASSFPRVGETQYF.

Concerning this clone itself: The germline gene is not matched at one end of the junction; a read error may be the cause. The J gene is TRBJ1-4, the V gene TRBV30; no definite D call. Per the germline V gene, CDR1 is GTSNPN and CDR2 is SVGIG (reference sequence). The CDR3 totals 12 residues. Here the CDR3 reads CAWSDSIEKLLF. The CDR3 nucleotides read TGTGCCTGGAGTGATAGTATTGAAAAACTGCTTTTT.

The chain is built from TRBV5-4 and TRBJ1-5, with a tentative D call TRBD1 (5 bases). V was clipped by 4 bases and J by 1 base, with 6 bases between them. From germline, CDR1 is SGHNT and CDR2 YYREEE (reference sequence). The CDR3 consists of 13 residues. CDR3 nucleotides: TGTGCCAGCAGCCGGGGGAGCAATCAGCCCCAGCATTTT. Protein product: CASSRGSNQPQHF.

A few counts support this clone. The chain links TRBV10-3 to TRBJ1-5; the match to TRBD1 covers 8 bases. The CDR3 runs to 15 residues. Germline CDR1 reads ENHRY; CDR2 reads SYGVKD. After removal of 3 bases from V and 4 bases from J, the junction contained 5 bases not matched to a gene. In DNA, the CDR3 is TGTGCCATCAGTGAATCCGACAGGGGAAATCAGCCCCAGCATTTT. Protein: CAISESDRGNQPQHF.

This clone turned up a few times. This CDR3 is CASSLGERGYTF. The DNA for the CDR3 is TGTGCCAGCAGTTTAGGGGAGCGGGGCTACACCTTC. V is TRBV28 and J is TRBJ1-2; no clear D gene. This CDR3 is built from 12 residues. V was cut by 2 bases and J by 8 bases, with 9 bases left in between. CDR1 is MDHEN, CDR2 SYDVKM, per germline.

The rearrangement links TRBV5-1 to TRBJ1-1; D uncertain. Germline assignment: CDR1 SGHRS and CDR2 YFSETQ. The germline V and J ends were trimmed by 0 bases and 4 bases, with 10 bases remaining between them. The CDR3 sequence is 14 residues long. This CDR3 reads CASSLDVVGTEAFF. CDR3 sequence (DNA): TGCGCCAGCAGCTTGGACGTGGTGGGCACTGAAGCTTTCTTT. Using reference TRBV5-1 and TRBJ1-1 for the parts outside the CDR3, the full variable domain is KAGVTQTPRYLIKTRGQQVTLSCSPISGHRSVSWYQQTPGQGLQFLFEYFSETQRNKGNFPGRFSGRQFSNSRSEMNVSTLELGDSALYLCASSLDVVGTEAFFGQGTRLTVV.

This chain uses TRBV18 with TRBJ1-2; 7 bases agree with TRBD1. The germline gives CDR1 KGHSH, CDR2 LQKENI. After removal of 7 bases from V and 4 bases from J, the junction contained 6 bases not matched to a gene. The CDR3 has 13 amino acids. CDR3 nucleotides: TGTGCCAGCTTACCGGGACAGAGCTATGGCTACACCTTC. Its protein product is CASLPGQSYGYTF.

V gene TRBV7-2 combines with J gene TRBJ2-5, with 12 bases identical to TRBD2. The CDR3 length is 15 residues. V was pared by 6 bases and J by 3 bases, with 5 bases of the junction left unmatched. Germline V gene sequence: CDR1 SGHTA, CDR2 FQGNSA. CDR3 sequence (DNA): TGTGCCAGCAGGGGTAGACTAGCGGGAGAAGAGACCCAGTACTTC. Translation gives CASRGRLAGEETQYF.

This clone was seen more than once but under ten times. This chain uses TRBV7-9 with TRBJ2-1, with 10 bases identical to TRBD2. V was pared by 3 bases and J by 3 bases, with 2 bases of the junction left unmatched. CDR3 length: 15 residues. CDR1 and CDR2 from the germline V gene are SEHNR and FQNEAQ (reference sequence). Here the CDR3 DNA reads TGTGCCAGCAGCTTCAGGACTAGCGGCTACAATGAGCAGTTCTTC. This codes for CASSFRTSGYNEQFF. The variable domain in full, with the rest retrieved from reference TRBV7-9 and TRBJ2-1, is DTGVSQNPRHKITKRGQNVTFRCDPISEHNRLYWYRQTLGQGPEFLTYFQNEAQLEKSRLLSDRFSAERPKGSFSTLEIQRTEQGDSAMYLCASSFRTSGYNEQFFGPGTRLTVL.